This is a list of T cell receptor beta chains from one sample in a study of tumor-infiltrating lymphocytes in primary liver carcinoma. TCRdb re-analysed the multiplex PCR reads in MiXCR, keeping a single row per CDR3 protein. The sample has around 56,000 distinct CDR3 sequences; roughly 70% are singletons. What was sequenced was liver tumor tissue from sampling region 2. The receptors come from a man aged 40-49 years with primary liver carcinoma and hepatitis B virus infection. Each CDR3 is given with its conserved first and last residue. Fields, in order: J gene, V gene, clone size, D gene, CDR3 protein, CDR3 DNA. D genes are given only for firm matches. Where a row states a size, it is once, few, many or the class of an expanded clone; other rows omit it.

TRBJ2-1	TRBV4-1	NA	NA	CTSSSGQQFF	TGCACTAGCAGCTCGGGACAGCAGTTCTTC
TRBJ1-5	TRBV11-3	NA	NA	CASSQRTRQENSNQPRHF	TGTGCCAGTAGCCAAAGAACTCGACAGGAGAATAGCAATCAGCCTCGGCATTTT
TRBJ2-5	TRBV29-1	NA	TRBD2	CNANGLAGGAETQYF	TGCAACGCAAACGGACTAGCGGGAGGTGCTGAGACCCAGTACTTC
TRBJ1-1	TRBV10-3	NA	NA	CVISESLDMNTEAFF	TGTGTCATCAGTGAGTCTCTGGATATGAACACTGAAGCTTTCTTT
TRBJ2-2	TRBV20-1	few	NA	CSAPDGLNTGELFF	TGCAGTGCCCCAGACGGCCTAAACACCGGGGAGCTGTTTTTT
TRBJ1-5	TRBV28	few	NA	CASITSVRENQPQHF	TGTGCTAGCATCACCTCGGTCAGGGAAAATCAGCCCCAGCATTTT
TRBJ2-7	TRBV11-2	NA	NA	CASSLTEGAYEQYF	TGTGCCAGCAGTTTAACCGAGGGAGCCTACGAGCAGTACTTC
TRBJ1-1	TRBV13	NA	TRBD1	CASSLATGSEAFF	TGTGCCAGCAGCTTAGCGACAGGGAGTGAAGCCTTCTTT
TRBJ2-3	TRBV5-1	NA	NA	CASSPGCSTDTQYF	TGCGCCAGCAGCCCTGGTTGTAGCACAGATACGCAGTATTTT
TRBJ2-5	TRBV29-1	NA	NA	CSVEDRARGETQYF	TGCAGCGTTGAAGATCGGGCCAGGGGAGAGACACAGTACTTC
TRBJ2-7	TRBV7-8	NA	NA	CASSFRVSYERYF	TGTGCCAGCAGCTTTCGGGTCTCCTACGAGCGGTACTTC
TRBJ2-7	TRBV6-6	many	NA	CASSYSGRFGEQYF	TGTGCCAGCAGTTACTCTGGCAGGTTCGGCGAGCAGTACTTC
TRBJ2-3	TRBV5-5	few	TRBD2	CASSLLAAGGGDTQYF	TGTGCCAGCAGCCTCTTAGCAGCGGGAGGGGGGGATACGCAGTATTTT
TRBJ2-3	TRBV6-5	NA	NA	CVSQFSTDTQYF	TGTGTCAGCCAGTTTAGCACAGATACGCAGTATTTT
TRBJ2-1	TRBV6-6	NA	TRBD2	CASSQAPGLALGEQFF	TGTGCCAGCAGTCAAGCACCGGGACTAGCCCTTGGTGAGCAGTTCTTC
TRBJ2-5	TRBV2	NA	NA	CASSALQGIPFGTQYF	TGTGCCAGCAGTGCCTTACAGGGTATACCATTCGGGACCCAGTACTTC
TRBJ1-1	TRBV11-2	NA	NA	CASNHPTPEAIF	TGTGCCAGCAACCATCCTACGCCCGAAGCTATCTTT
TRBJ1-5	TRBV6-5	NA	TRBD1	CASSCEGAGQDQPQHF	TGTGCCAGCAGCTGCGAGGGGGCGGGGCAGGATCAGCCCCAGCATTTC
TRBJ2-5	TRBV29-1	few	TRBD2	CNVEGPGRLQETQYF	TGCAACGTTGAGGGACCCGGGAGGCTCCAAGAGACGCAGTACTTC
TRBJ1-2	TRBV10-2	NA	TRBD1	CGSSEQGANYGYIF	TGCGGCAGCAGTGAACAGGGGGCAAACTATGGCTACATCTTC
TRBJ1-4	TRBV12-3/TRBV12-4	NA	NA	CAGCLSGVEKPFF	TGTGCCGGCTGTTTATCAGGGGTCGAAAAACCGTTTTTT
TRBJ2-3	TRBV10-3	NA	NA	CAISETPLLGNADTQYF	TGTGCCATCAGTGAGACCCCACTACTGGGAAATGCAGATACGCAGTATTTT
TRBJ2-2	TRBV6-6	many	NA	CASSATNTGELFF	TGTGCCAGCAGTGCAACGAACACCGGGGAGCTGTTTTTT
TRBJ2-7	TRBV14	NA	NA	CASSRGLGVIRQYF	TGTGCCAGCAGCCGGGGACTGGGAGTCATCCGGCAGTACTTC
TRBJ2-6	TRBV30	many	NA	CAWRGSGANVLTF	TGTGCCTGGAGGGGCTCTGGGGCCAACGTCCTGACTTTC
TRBJ1-1	TRBV7-3	NA	NA	CASSSRGGVLNTEAFF	TGTGCCAGCAGCTCACGAGGGGGGGTCTTGAACACTGAAGCTTTCTTT
TRBJ2-7	TRBV11-2	NA	NA	CASTPLEAVHYGQYF	TGTGCCAGCACCCCCTTGGAAGCGGTCCACTACGGGCAGTACTTC
TRBJ1-2	TRBV11-1	NA	NA	CTSSFRRGADYGYTF	TGTACCAGCAGCTTTCGGAGAGGGGCGGACTATGGCTACACTTTC
TRBJ1-4	TRBV11-2	NA	NA	CASSLGRFANEKLFF	TGTGCCAGCAGCTTAGGCAGGTTCGCAAATGAAAAACTGTTTTTT
TRBJ1-1	TRBV5-1	NA	NA	CASTNLGANTEAFF	TGCGCCAGCACCAATTTGGGTGCGAACACTGAAGCTTTCTTT
TRBJ1-2	TRBV12-3/TRBV12-4	NA	TRBD1	CASSLGQGANYGYSF	TGTGCTAGCAGCCTTGGACAGGGGGCAAACTATGGCTACAGCTTC
TRBJ2-7	TRBV28	many	NA	CASSPGDGDRYEQYF	TGTGCCAGCAGCCCTGGGGACGGAGATCGCTACGAGCAGTACTTC
TRBJ2-5	TRBV10-3	once	NA	CTISTDRAQETQYF	TGTACCATCAGCACCGATAGGGCCCAAGAGACCCAGTACTTC
TRBJ1-1	TRBV11-2	NA	NA	CSSSLDQVTEAFF	TGTTCCAGCAGCTTGGATCAGGTCACCGAAGCTTTCTTT
TRBJ2-7	TRBV29-1	NA	NA	CSVTPTLSGYEKYF	TGCAGCGTCACCCCGACACTCTCAGGCTACGAGAAGTACTTC